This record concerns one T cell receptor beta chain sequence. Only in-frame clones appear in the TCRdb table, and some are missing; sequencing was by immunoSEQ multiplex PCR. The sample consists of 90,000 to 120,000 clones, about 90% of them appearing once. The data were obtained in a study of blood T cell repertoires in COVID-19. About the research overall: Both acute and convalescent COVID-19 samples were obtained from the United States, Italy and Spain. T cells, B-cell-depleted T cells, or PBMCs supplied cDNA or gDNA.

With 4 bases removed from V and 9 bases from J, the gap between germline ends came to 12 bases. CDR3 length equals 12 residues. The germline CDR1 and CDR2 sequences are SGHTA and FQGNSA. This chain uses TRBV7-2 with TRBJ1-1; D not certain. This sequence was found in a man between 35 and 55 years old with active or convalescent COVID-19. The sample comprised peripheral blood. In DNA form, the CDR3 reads TGTGCCAGCAGCTCGACGACACCTCAAGCTTTCTTT. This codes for CASSSTTPQAFF.